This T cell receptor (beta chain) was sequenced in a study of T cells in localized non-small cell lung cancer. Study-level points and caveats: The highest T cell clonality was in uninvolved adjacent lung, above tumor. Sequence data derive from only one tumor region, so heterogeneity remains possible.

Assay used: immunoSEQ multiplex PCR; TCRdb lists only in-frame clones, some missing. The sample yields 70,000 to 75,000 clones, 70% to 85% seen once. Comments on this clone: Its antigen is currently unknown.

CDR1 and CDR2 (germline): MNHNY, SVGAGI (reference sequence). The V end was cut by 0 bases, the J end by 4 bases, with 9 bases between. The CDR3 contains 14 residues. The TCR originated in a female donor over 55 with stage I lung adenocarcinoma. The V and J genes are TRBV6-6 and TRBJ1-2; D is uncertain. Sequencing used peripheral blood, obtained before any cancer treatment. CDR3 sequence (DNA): TGTGCCAGCAGTTACTCTACCCAGCCCTATGGCTACACCTTC. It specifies CASSYSTQPYGYTF.